The rows below give T cell receptor beta chains drawn from one sample of a study of human T cells and chemical hapten exposure. MiXCR, run by TCRdb on the RACE reads, gives a single entry per CDR3 protein. The data show 65,000 to 85,000 distinct CDR3 sequences, roughly 10% seen once. The source was whole blood, collected in connection with sensitization to the hapten diphenylcyclopropenone (DPC). All receptors derive from a woman aged 60-75 years with alopecia areata. Some clones in this sample may be carry-over from other donors' samples. The CDR3 runs from the conserved cysteine through the conserved F or W. Fields, in order: D gene, clone size, J gene, V gene, CDR3 DNA, CDR3 protein. A D gene is named only where the DNA matches it firmly. Some rows mark clone size as missing; the rest say once, few, many or name a class of expanded clone.

. many TRBJ1-1 TRBV2 TGTGCCAGCACCGCCGAGTCCGTGAACACTGAAGCTTTCTTT CASTAESVNTEAFF
. many TRBJ1-1 TRBV3-1 TGTGCCAGCAGCCAAGTGTCTGGGTTAACTGAAGCTTTCTTT CASSQVSGLTEAFF
. . TRBJ2-7 TRBV4-1 TGCGCCAGCAGCCCCCAGACCGGGGGCACGGGGTACGAGCAGTACTTC CASSPQTGGTGYEQYF
. many TRBJ2-7 TRBV10-3 TGTGCCATCAGTGAGCTCTACGGGGCCACCTACGAGCAGTACTTC CAISELYGATYEQYF
. few TRBJ2-5 TRBV7-9 TGTGCCAGCAGCTTTTGGAAGGGCCTGGAGACCCAGTACTTC CASSFWKGLETQYF
TRBD1 . TRBJ2-7 TRBV4-2 TGTGCCAGCAGCCAAGAAGCAGGGGGAAACGCCTACGAGCAGTACTTC CASSQEAGGNAYEQYF
TRBD1 . TRBJ2-5 TRBV11-2 TGTGCCAGCAGCTTAGGCCGGGGACAGGGATACCAAGAGACCCAGTACTTC CASSLGRGQGYQETQYF
TRBD1 few TRBJ1-1 TRBV29-1 TGCAGCGTTGCTTTTCAGGGACAGGGGGTTGCTGAAGCTTTCTTT CSVAFQGQGVAEAFF
. many TRBJ2-5 TRBV7-3 TGTGCCAGCAGCTTGTTGGCGGGGGCCGGGGAGACCCAGTACTTC CASSLLAGAGETQYF
. few TRBJ2-3 TRBV11-2 TGTGCCAGCAGCTTAGATCCCCGGGATACGCAGTATTTT CASSLDPRDTQYF
. many TRBJ1-3 TRBV7-9 TGTGCCAGCAGCTTGGACAGTTATTCTGGAAACACCATATATTTT CASSLDSYSGNTIYF
. few TRBJ1-1 TRBV5-1 TGCGCCAGCAGCTACACTGGTGACACTGAAGCTTTCTTT CASSYTGDTEAFF
. . TRBJ1-5 TRBV18 TGTGCCAGCTCACCAAGGGGTGAGGGCAATCAGCCCCAGCATTTT CASSPRGEGNQPQHF
. few TRBJ2-3 TRBV2 TGTGCCAGCAGTGACGCGGGGGCCAAGGATACGCAGTATTTT CASSDAGAKDTQYF
. many TRBJ1-1 TRBV3-1 TGTGCCAGCAGCCAAGACCAGGGGAAGAACACTGAAGCTTTCTTT CASSQDQGKNTEAFF
. . TRBJ1-1 TRBV3-1 TGTGCCAGCAGCCGAACCGACGTGGACAGTCTTACTGAAGCTTTCTTT CASSRTDVDSLTEAFF
. many TRBJ1-1 TRBV29-1 TGCAGCGTTGAGGGCTACAACACTGAAGCTTTCTTT CSVEGYNTEAFF
TRBD1 . TRBJ2-7 TRBV3-1 TGTGCCAGCAGCCACCGAATAGGGACAGCAGCTGGCTACGAGCAGTACTTC CASSHRIGTAAGYEQYF
. many TRBJ1-1 TRBV7-9 TGTGCCAGCAGTCAGGGGCCCTGGGACACTGAAGCTTTCTTT CASSQGPWDTEAFF
TRBD1 . TRBJ2-7 TRBV5-1 TGCGCCAGCAGCGACGGGACAGCCTACGAGCAGTACTTC CASSDGTAYEQYF
. many TRBJ2-1 TRBV29-1 TGCAGCGTTGAAGTCAGGGCTTTCGAGCAGTTCTTC CSVEVRAFEQFF
. many TRBJ1-2 TRBV6-6 TGTGCCAGCAGAACTACACAGGGTAGAGGGGACTATGGCTACACCTTC CASRTTQGRGDYGYTF
. . TRBJ2-7 TRBV14 TGTGCCAGCAGCCTGAGCAGATCTTCCTACGAGCAGTACTTC CASSLSRSSYEQYF
TRBD2 many TRBJ2-3 TRBV18 TGTGCCAGCTCACCCCAGGAGACTAGCGGGGCAGATACGCAGTATTTT CASSPQETSGADTQYF
TRBD2 many TRBJ2-1 TRBV11-2 TGTGCCAGCAGCTTAGATCGGAGTAGCGGGGGAGCGGGAGATGAGCAGTTCTTC CASSLDRSSGGAGDEQFF
. many TRBJ1-2 TRBV4-1 TGCGCCAGCAGCCAAGAGGGACGGGGTTTAGATATCTATGGCTACACCTTC CASSQEGRGLDIYGYTF
. . TRBJ2-2 TRBV29-1 TGCAGCACCAGGACTGGAAACACCGGGGAGCTGTTTTTT CSTRTGNTGELFF
. many TRBJ1-6 TRBV2 TGTGCCAGCACCGGAGGGGCCCCAGGGGAGTCACCCCTCCACTTT CASTGGAPGESPLHF
TRBD2 many TRBJ2-1 TRBV7-8 TGTGCCAGCAGCTTAGCGGGACTAGCAAATGAGCAGTTCTTC CASSLAGLANEQFF
. few TRBJ1-6 TRBV20-1 TGCAGTGCTAGAGATATCGGGGGGCCGAATTCACCCCTCCACTTT CSARDIGGPNSPLHF
TRBD1 many TRBJ1-4 TRBV5-1 TGCGCCAGCAGCATACGACAGGGAGTACATGAAAAACTGTTTTTT CASSIRQGVHEKLFF
TRBD1 . TRBJ1-1 TRBV7-9 TGTGCCAGCAGCTTAGCGGGACAGGGGTACACTGAAGCTTTCTTT CASSLAGQGYTEAFF
. . TRBJ1-3 TRBV6-2/TRBV6-3 TGTGCCAGCAGTCGGCTCTCTGGAAACACCATATATTTT CASSRLSGNTIYF
. few TRBJ1-1 TRBV14 TGTGCCAGCAGCCAAGTGGGTTGGTCTAGCACTGAAGCTTTCTTT CASSQVGWSSTEAFF
TRBD1 many TRBJ2-3 TRBV7-8 TGTGCCAGCAGCTCAAGGAATACAGGGGGCTTTCTGTATTTT CASSSRNTGGFLYF
TRBD1 . TRBJ1-1 TRBV6-6 TGTGCCAGCAGCCCCACGACAGGGGCCGCATGGTGGTTCTTT CASSPTTGAAWWFF
TRBD1 many TRBJ1-1 TRBV15 TGTGCCACCAGCAGAGATGTCCGGGACAGGGGGTTAGCTTTCTTT CATSRDVRDRGLAFF
. many TRBJ2-7 TRBV9 TGTGCCAGCAGCGACAACAGGGTAGAAGGGGAGCAGTACTTC CASSDNRVEGEQYF
TRBD2 many TRBJ2-1 TRBV5-1 TGCGCCAGCAGCTTGCCAGGACTAGCGGGGGGGCACAATGAGCAGTTCTTC CASSLPGLAGGHNEQFF
. . TRBJ2-7 TRBV7-9 TGTGCCAGCAGCTTTTTCCTGGGGAAGTCTTACGAGCAGTACTTC CASSFFLGKSYEQYF
TRBD1 many TRBJ2-3 TRBV5-5 TGTGCCAGCAGTTTACCACCGGGACAGGGGCGCACAGATACGCAGTATTTT CASSLPPGQGRTDTQYF
TRBD2 . TRBJ2-5 TRBV9 TGTGCCAGCAGCGCTTACCCGGGGGGGACCCAGTACTTC CASSAYPGGTQYF
. many TRBJ2-5 TRBV5-6 TGTGCCAGCAGCATCCCAGGGTCCCGAGAGACCCAGTACTTC CASSIPGSRETQYF
. many TRBJ2-7 TRBV7-9 TGTGCCAGCAGCTTAGAGGGAATCTCCTACGAGCAGTACTTC CASSLEGISYEQYF
. . TRBJ1-5 TRBV18 TGTGCCAGCTCACCGCCCGGGACATCCAATCAGCCCCAGCATTTT CASSPPGTSNQPQHF
. . TRBJ2-7 TRBV10-2 TGCGCCAGCAGCGCCCGGGGGCGCCTTAAGGAGCAGTACTTC CASSARGRLKEQYF
TRBD2 . TRBJ2-7 TRBV6-6 TGTGCCAGCAGTTACTCCCCCGGGGGGACCTCCTACGAGCAGTACTTC CASSYSPGGTSYEQYF
. few TRBJ1-1 TRBV5-1 TGCGCCAGCAGCTTTGGGGGTGGTGAAGCTTTCTTT CASSFGGGEAFF
. many TRBJ2-1 TRBV7-6 TGTGCCAGCGCTGAGGCGGGGAATGAGCAGTTCTTC CASAEAGNEQFF
TRBD1 few TRBJ1-1 TRBV2 TGTGCCAGCATCGTTGACTTGACAGGGGGGAACACTGAAGCTTTCTTT CASIVDLTGGNTEAFF
. many TRBJ2-3 TRBV5-1 TGCGCCAGCAGCCCGACCATGGGACAACACACAGATACGCAGTATTTT CASSPTMGQHTDTQYF
TRBD1 . TRBJ1-2 TRBV12-3/TRBV12-4 TGTGCCAGCAGTTTACCGCAGGACAGGGGTGGTTATGGCTACACCTTC CASSLPQDRGGYGYTF
TRBD1 few TRBJ1-2 TRBV19 TGTGCCAGTACCAAAACCCTTGGGGGACAGACAATTTACAGCTACACCTTC CASTKTLGGQTIYSYTF
. few TRBJ2-2 TRBV5-6 TGTGCCAGCAGCTTCTTTCAGGGGGACTACACCGGGGAGCTGTTTTTT CASSFFQGDYTGELFF
. many TRBJ1-2 TRBV29-1 TGCAGCGTTGTACCGGGGGCGGACTATGGCTACACCTTC CSVVPGADYGYTF